This TCR beta chain was recorded in a study of cytomegalovirus exposure and HLA in healthy donors. With 60 Vbeta and 13 Jbeta primers, the PCR was carried out. Clones were read by immunoSEQ multiplex PCR, and TCRdb kept only the in-frame ones, dropping some. The repertoire holds 150,000 to 200,000 clones, with roughly 85% as singletons. The study's findings and limits: Some V segments could not be told apart, so they were left out, TRBV6-2 and TRBV6-3 among them. A cluster of highly shared sequence variants was likely a sequencing artifact.

In germline, CDR1 is SEHNR, CDR2 FQNEAQ (reference sequence). Trimming took off 5 bases at V and 7 bases at J, with 15 bases between the two ends. The CDR3 length is 14 residues. Details on this clone: Antigen: not known.

What was sequenced was PBMCs. V gene TRBV7-9 combines with J gene TRBJ1-5; TRBD1 might be the D (6 bases). This TCR was sampled from a young woman in good health and CMV-seronegative. CDR3 loop: CASSRGGSEQPQHF. In nucleotides, the CDR3 is TGTGCCAGCAGCCGCGGGGGCTCGGAGCAGCCCCAGCATTTT.